This record concerns one T cell receptor (beta chain) sequence. Germline-derived CDR1 and CDR2 are SGHRS and YFSETQ. The V and J ends lost 0 bases and 0 bases respectively, with 7 bases between them. CDR3 length: 14 residues. The data were taken from a study of control samples from healthy donors and cancer patients. Sequencing used immunoSEQ multiplex PCR; TCRdb keeps in-frame clones, though not all of them. The sample holds 50,000 to 55,000 clones, 87% seen once. The sequence derives from a man in his 60s with head and neck cancer. The V call is TRBV5-1, the J call TRBJ2-7; the D is unclear. The sequenced sample consisted of PBMCs. The CDR3 DNA reads as TGCGCCAGCAGCTTGGCCCACTACTCCTACGAGCAGTACTTC. This sequence encodes CASSLAHYSYEQYF.